This entry features one TCR beta chain sequence. Its specificity is unknown. The data were produced by immunoSEQ multiplex PCR, yet TCRdb's version contains in-frame clones alone and is incomplete. The sample contains around 370,000 clones, about 90% of which appear only once. The data are from a study of Ad26.COV2.S vaccination and SARS-CoV-2 variants. The germline gives CDR1 SGHTA, CDR2 FQGNSA. The germline V and J ends were trimmed by 5 bases and 5 bases, with 18 bases remaining between them. The CDR3 contains 15 residues. Study observations and caveats: With respect to non-spike TCR breadth, vaccine and placebo recipients were similar.

The starting material was peripheral blood, obtained after recovery from COVID-19. This sequence originates from a human donor who had recovered from COVID-19. The chain has TRBV7-2 and TRBJ1-1; maybe TRBD1 (5 bases). The CDR3 loop is CASSPEAAGMTEAFF. For the CDR3, the DNA is TGTGCCAGCAGCCCCGAGGCAGCAGGGATGACTGAAGCTTTCTTT.